This record covers a single TCR beta chain. Its antigen is still unknown. The source of the sample is a study of blood T cells in healthy people across ages. Study context: T cells yielded about one barcoded beta molecule per two cells through template switching.

Extraction of total RNA produced a minimum of 5 micrograms from each sample. The CDR3 has 15 residues. Germline V gene data show CDR1 as MNHEY and CDR2 as SMNVEV (reference sequence). V trimming: 2 bases; J trimming: 6 bases; junction bases outside the gene matches: 6. Study-level findings and limits: With donor CMV status unknown, expanded clonotype changes were possibly confounded.

A J-beta primer mix and a sample-barcoded 5' primer were used in a second PCR of roughly 7 to 12 cycles. Tags on each cDNA molecule came from a template-switch adaptor with 12 random nucleotides. TCRdb re-called the 5' RACE reads with MiXCR, one entry per CDR3 protein. This table holds 850,000 to 1,100,000 distinct CDR3 sequences, approximately 38% found once. V gene TRBV27 combines with J gene TRBJ2-5, with 10 bases fitting TRBD2. This receptor was identified in a man aged 18-30 years in good health. The sample consisted of blood. The CDR3 here is CASSLDTSGVQTQYF. The CDR3 DNA reads TGTGCCAGCAGTTTAGATACTAGCGGGGTCCAGACCCAGTACTTC.